What follows is one T cell receptor (beta chain) and its context. Antigen unknown. Expressed TCRB transcripts got sequenced, as all isolated RNA was reverse transcribed. Here immunoSEQ multiplex PCR was the method, and the copy in TCRdb shows in-frame clones only, minus some. The sample holds fewer than 150,000 clones, 6.9% seen once. V was shortened by 5 bases and J by 4 bases, with 15 bases between the two germline ends. The CDR3 contains 15 residues. CDR1 and CDR2 from the germline V gene are SGHTA and FQGTGA. These data belong to a study of beta chain features in type 1 diabetes. Findings of the study overall: Naive, central memory and Treg TCRB repertoires seemed to resemble each other more closely in patients than they did in healthy donors. Unsettled here was the matter of whether HLA type influences TCRB rearrangement. Type 1 diabetes patients showed fewer insertions and more deletions at VDJ junctions.

This receptor was taken from a woman in her 30s in good health. What was sequenced was central memory CD4+ T cells from blood. The V gene is TRBV7-3, the J gene TRBJ2-1; possible D gene TRBD1, 6 bases. The CDR3 here is CASSPSTGIYNEQFF. Written as DNA, the CDR3 is TGTGCCAGCAGCCCATCTACAGGGATATACAATGAGCAGTTCTTC.